The 28 T cell receptor beta chains below come from one sample, sequenced in a study of blood T cell repertoires in COVID-19. This table comes from immunoSEQ multiplex PCR, and its TCRdb copy is limited to in-frame clones, with some not included. The table lists about 42,000 clones, more than 65% of them singletons, with about 25% in the top ten. Sequenced input: peripheral blood. These receptors all come from a man aged 80 or over with acute or convalescent COVID-19.

The chain is built from TRBV10-2 and TRBJ1-2; D not resolved. Germline V CDR1 and CDR2: WSHSY, SAAADI. The CDR3 covers 11 residues. Trimming pared 3 bases from V and 7 bases from J, leaving 6 bases between. The chain's CDR3 is CASSDRGGYTF. The CDR3, as DNA: TGCGCCAGCAGTGACCGGGGTGGCTACACCTTC.

V usage is TRBV18 and J usage is TRBJ2-7; the match to TRBD2 covers 9 bases. CDR1 is KGHSH and CDR2 is LQKENI in the germline V gene. The J segment lost 4 bases and the V segment lost 2 bases, leaving 6 bases of the junction unmatched. The CDR3 length is 15 residues. The CDR3, as DNA: TGTGCCAGCTCACCAGCGGGCGGGAGGGGGTACGAGCAGTACTTC. Translation: CASSPAGGRGYEQYF.

CDR3 protein: CASSSAPSGDTEAFF. In DNA form, the CDR3 reads TGTGCCAGCAGCTCCGCGCCCTCGGGGGACACTGAAGCTTTCTTT. The rearrangement uses TRBV7-6 and TRBJ1-1; perhaps TRBD1 as D (5 bases). Germline V gene lookup returns CDR1 SGHVS and CDR2 FNYEAQ. This CDR3 comprises 15 residues. V was shortened by 4 bases and J by 3 bases, with 15 bases between the two germline ends.

The gene calls are TRBV7-3 and TRBJ2-6; D possibly corresponds to TRBD1 (6 bases). The V end lost 5 bases, the J end lost 1 base, and 9 bases lay between the germline ends. The germline CDR1 and CDR2 sequences are SGHTA and FQGTGA. This CDR3 spans 15 amino acids. The CDR3 bases are TGTGCCAGCAGCCAACAGGGTTCTGGGGCCAACGTCCTGACTTTC. Its protein is CASSQQGSGANVLTF.

The chain is built from TRBV7-9 and TRBJ2-7; TRBD1 matches at 8 bases. V lost 6 bases and J lost 3; bases outside the gene matches: 7. CDR1 is SEHNR, CDR2 FQNEAQ, per germline (reference sequence). The CDR3 extends over 14 amino acids. For the CDR3, the DNA is TGTGCCAGCAGGTCAGGGGGCGCGGACTACGAGCAGTACTTC. Translated: CASRSGGADYEQYF.

V is TRBV3-1 (or the pseudogene TRBV3-2) and J is TRBJ2-5; 8 bases agree with TRBD2. The CDR3 runs 13 residues. V trimming: 2 bases; J trimming: 7 bases; junction bases outside the gene matches: 3. CDR1 and CDR2 (germline): LGHDT, YNNKEL (reference sequence). In DNA, the CDR3 is TGTGCCAGCAGCCAACGGGAGGGAGGGACCCAGTACTTC. Encoded protein: CASSQREGGTQYF.

This chain links TRBV5-1 with TRBJ2-7; 7 bases are shared with TRBD1. This CDR3 has 14 residues. Per the germline V gene, CDR1 is SGHRS and CDR2 is YFSETQ. The ends lost 0 bases at V and 5 bases at J; junction bases unmatched: 5. The CDR3 is CASSLGTGVDEQYF. The CDR3 nucleotides are TGCGCCAGCAGCTTGGGCACAGGGGTCGACGAGCAGTACTTC.

The chain employs TRBV9 and TRBJ1-4; 9 bases are a match to TRBD1. With 2 bases clipped from V and 7 bases from J, the junction kept 6 bases outside the gene matches. CDR1 and CDR2 (germline): SGDLS, YYNGEE. The CDR3 is made up of 15 amino acids. CDR3 residues: CASSVAGTGLEKLFF. CDR3 DNA sequence: TGTGCCAGCAGCGTGGCCGGGACAGGGCTTGAAAAACTGTTTTTT.

This sequence joins TRBV2 and TRBJ2-7; TRBD1 matches 9 bases. CDR3 length: 12 amino acids. Germline V gene lookup returns CDR1 SNHLY and CDR2 FYNNEI. The V gene end was trimmed by 0 bases and the J gene end by 13 bases; junction bases not matched to a gene: 4. CDR3 bases: TGTGCCAGCAGTGAAGCCCGGGACAGGGACTACTTC. It yields the protein CASSEARDRDYF.

As concerns this clone: A junction boundary mismatches the germline segment, possibly from a read error. The rearrangement links TRBV5-4 to TRBJ1-2, with a weak D call TRBD1 (6 bases). The CDR3 loop spans 15 amino acids. Germline V gene data show CDR1 as SGHNT and CDR2 as YYREEE (reference sequence). The CDR3 coding sequence is TGTGCCTGCAGCTTGCGGGGGGCCGGGATCTATGGCTACACCTTC. This sequence encodes CACSLRGAGIYGYTF.

V gene TRBV18 combines with J gene TRBJ1-5; D is unclear. This CDR3 contains 14 residues. CDR1 and CDR2 from the germline V gene are KGHSH and LQKENI. V was cut by 3 bases and J by 6 bases, with 12 bases left in between. This CDR3 is CASSPADPGQPQHF. The DNA of the CDR3 is TGTGCCAGCTCACCCGCAGACCCAGGTCAGCCCCAGCATTTT.

In this sample, this clone turned up many times. The chain employs TRBV27 and TRBJ2-2; 7 bases match TRBD1. Germline assignment: CDR1 MNHEY and CDR2 SMNVEV (reference sequence). The trim removed 3 bases at V and 1 base at J, leaving 2 bases unmatched. The CDR3 contains 15 residues. In DNA form, the CDR3 reads TGTGCCAGCAGTTTGTGGACAGGGAACACCGGGGAGCTGTTTTTT. This translates into CASSLWTGNTGELFF.

The chain recombines TRBV6-5 with TRBJ2-1; 10 positions match TRBD2. The CDR3 runs to 15 residues. Germline V lookup: CDR1 MNHEY, CDR2 SVGAGI. J lost 5 bases, V lost 5 bases, and 6 bases had no gene match. The CDR3 sequence is CASSPTSGVDNEQFF. The CDR3 bases are TGTGCCAGCAGTCCTACTAGCGGGGTTGACAATGAGCAGTTCTTC.

J is TRBJ2-2 and V is TRBV11-3; weak D call: TRBD2 (5 bases). Trimming removed 5 bases from V and 3 bases from J, with 13 bases in between. CDR3 length: 15 amino acids. Germline V gene lookup returns CDR1 SGHNT and CDR2 YENEEA. The CDR3 coding sequence is TGTGCCAGCAGCCCCGAGGGAGCGGACACCGGGGAGCTGTTTTTT. Translated: CASSPEGADTGELFF.

The chain is built from TRBV15 and TRBJ2-7; 7 bases align to TRBD2. This CDR3 is built from 15 residues. J lost 3 bases, V lost 0 bases, and 5 bases had no gene match. Germline V gene lookup returns CDR1 LNHNV and CDR2 YYDKDF (reference sequence). The CDR3: CATSRESGGSYEQYF. CDR3 DNA: TGTGCCACCAGCAGAGAATCGGGGGGAAGCTACGAGCAGTACTTC.

The chain recombines TRBV15 with TRBJ1-3; TRBD1 matches at 12 bases. Germline assignment: CDR1 LNHNV and CDR2 YYDKDF (reference sequence). V lost 5 bases to trimming and J lost 4 bases; unmatched junction nucleotides: 6. The CDR3 covers 16 residues. CDR3 region: CATSPPGTGGGNTIYF. DNA for the CDR3: TGTGCCACCAGCCCCCCAGGGACAGGGGGCGGAAACACCATATATTTT.

The chain joins TRBV11-2 to TRBJ1-4; TRBD1 might be the D (5 bases). Germline-derived CDR1 and CDR2 are SGHAT and FQNNGV. CDR3 length: 17 amino acids. V was trimmed by 3 bases and J by 2 bases, leaving 16 bases between them. DNA for the CDR3: TGTGCCAGCAGCTTGGCCGCAGGGTGGCGCACTAATGAAAAACTGTTTTTT. It codes for CASSLAAGWRTNEKLFF.

The chain employs TRBV28 and TRBJ1-2; 7 nucleotides line up with TRBD1. Per germline, CDR1 MDHEN and CDR2 SYDVKM. There are 14 residues in the CDR3. The trim removed 5 bases at V and 0 bases at J, leaving 3 bases unmatched. The CDR3 reads CASSGTAANYGYTF. The CDR3 DNA follows: TGTGCCAGCAGTGGGACAGCGGCTAACTATGGCTACACCTTC.

This chain links TRBV6-4 with TRBJ2-3, with no clear D. Germline V gives CDR1 MRHNA, CDR2 SNTAGT. The V end was cut by 2 bases, the J end by 2 bases, with 5 bases between. CDR3 length equals 13 residues. The CDR3 region has the DNA TGTGCCAGCAGTGACGTTAACACAGATACGCAGTATTTT. This encodes CASSDVNTDTQYF.

This clone was found once. The rearrangement links TRBV4-2 to TRBJ1-2; 8 bases are a match to TRBD1. The germline CDR1 and CDR2 sequences are LGHNA and YNFKEQ. Losses at the gene ends were 0 bases for V and 5 bases for J; bases not matched to a gene: 5. The CDR3 contains 15 residues. CDR3 amino acids: CASSQEAGGMYGYTF. The DNA for the CDR3 is TGTGCCAGCAGCCAAGAAGCAGGGGGCATGTATGGCTACACCTTC.

This clone was observed many times. The chain joins TRBV5-6 to TRBJ2-1; maybe TRBD2 (6 bases). Trimming took 2 bases from V and 9 from J, leaving 12 bases between them. The CDR3 has 13 amino acids. The V gene's germline CDR1 is SGHDT and CDR2 YYEEEE. The CDR3 protein is CASSLGPEGEQFF. In nucleotides, the CDR3 is TGTGCCAGCAGCTTAGGGCCGGAGGGTGAGCAGTTCTTC.

V usage is TRBV27 and J usage is TRBJ1-1; maybe TRBD1 (6 bases). This CDR3 contains 16 residues. With 3 bases removed from V and 2 bases from J, the gap between germline ends came to 16 bases. Germline lookup yields CDR1 MNHEY and CDR2 SMNVEV (reference sequence). The chain's CDR3 is CASSFRPWTVNTEAFF. For the CDR3, the DNA is TGTGCCAGCAGTTTCCGCCCCTGGACAGTTAACACTGAAGCTTTCTTT.

This clone came up a few times. This rearrangement joins TRBV7-9 to TRBJ1-5; 8 nucleotides line up with TRBD1. This CDR3 contains 13 residues. The V segment lost 7 bases and the J segment 7 bases; nucleotides outside the gene matches: 6. Germline lookup yields CDR1 SEHNR and CDR2 FQNEAQ (reference sequence). The DNA for the CDR3 is TGTGCCAGCAAGGGACAGGAGGGGCAGCCCCAGCATTTT. Protein sequence: CASKGQEGQPQHF.

The chain carries TRBV6-6 and TRBJ2-1, with 10 bases identical to TRBD2. Trimming at V came to 9 bases and at J to 16 bases, leaving 18 bases not matched to a gene. CDR1 and CDR2 (germline): MNHNY, SVGAGI (reference sequence). The CDR3 consists of 14 residues. The CDR3 DNA follows: TGTGCCAGTCTAGCGGGGGCTAGGATGAGCAGAGCCTTCTTC. Its translation: CASLAGARMSRAFF.

This clone has only a few counts. This chain links TRBV5-6 with TRBJ1-2, with D perhaps TRBD1 (6 bases). Trimming shortened V by 2 bases and J by 4 bases, and 12 bases separated the two germline ends. This CDR3 is 14 amino acids long. The germline V gene has CDR1 SGHDT and CDR2 YYEEEE. CDR3 loop: CASSFPGQRYGYTF. As DNA, the CDR3 is TGTGCCAGCAGCTTCCCCGGACAGCGCTATGGCTACACCTTC.

The chain recombines TRBV2 with TRBJ2-3; 9 bases fit TRBD2. J lost 2 bases, V lost 6 bases, and 6 bases had no gene match. The CDR3 has 15 residues. Germline CDR1 and CDR2: SNHLY and FYNNEI. The CDR3 region has the DNA TGTGCCAGCAGGGCCCTAGCGGGGTACACAGATACGCAGTATTTT. Amino acids: CASRALAGYTDTQYF.

Of note for this clone: Germline and junction disagree at one end, which may indicate a read error. The chain combines TRBV6-1 with TRBJ1-2; 8 bases align to TRBD1. The CDR3 runs 14 residues. Per germline, CDR1 MNHNS and CDR2 SASEGT. CDR3 coding DNA: TGTGCCAGCAGGGAAGGAACAGGGGGCTATGGCTACACCTTC. Its protein product is CASREGTGGYGYTF.

The chain links TRBV24-1 to TRBJ2-1; 7 positions agree with TRBD2. Germline V lookup: CDR1 KGHDR, CDR2 SFDVKD. J gave up 5 bases and V 9 bases, and 12 bases lay outside the gene matches. This CDR3 has 15 residues. This CDR3 is CATSYHGGGNNEQFF. Here the CDR3 DNA reads TGTGCCACCTCTTATCATGGGGGAGGGAACAATGAGCAGTTCTTC.